These T cell receptor beta chains were read from a single sample in a study of CD8 T cells in ankylosing spondylitis. TCRdb recomputed calls from the 5' RACE reads with MiXCR, one row per CDR3 protein. The repertoire consists of approximately 400,000 distinct CDR3 sequences, with roughly 26% occurring once and the leading ten covering about 0.9%. Sequenced input: blood, either unsorted or a sorted T cell fraction (not recorded which). These receptors were obtained from a male donor with ankylosing spondylitis. CDR3s include the opening cysteine and the closing phenylalanine or tryptophan. D genes are given only for firm matches. A clone size is listed for some rows: how often the clone was seen (once, few, many), or a class if it is expanded.

D gene: TRBD1; J gene: TRBJ2-5; clone size: .; V gene: TRBV5-6; CDR3 DNA: TGTGCCAGCAGCTTGGTCCTGACAGGGGGCGCGTTGGAGACCCAGTACTTC; CDR3 protein: CASSLVLTGGALETQYF
D gene: .; J gene: TRBJ2-3; clone size: few; V gene: TRBV20-1; CDR3 DNA: TGCAGTGCTAGAGATTATCGGAGGGGTAGCACAGATACGCAGTATTTT; CDR3 protein: CSARDYRRGSTDTQYF
D gene: .; J gene: TRBJ2-7; clone size: .; V gene: TRBV12-3/TRBV12-4; CDR3 DNA: TGTGCCAGCAGTTTAGCGAGTTCCAGGACAGAGCCCTACGAGCAGTACTTC; CDR3 protein: CASSLASSRTEPYEQYF
D gene: .; J gene: TRBJ1-2; clone size: .; V gene: TRBV25-1; CDR3 DNA: TGTGCCAGCAGTGGTATGGTTTCTAACTATGGCTACACCTTC; CDR3 protein: CASSGMVSNYGYTF
D gene: TRBD2; J gene: TRBJ2-3; clone size: once; V gene: TRBV4-1; CDR3 DNA: TGCGCCAGCGGCCCAGAGGCTAGCGGGAGGGTGTTTATACGCACAGATACGCAGTATTTT; CDR3 protein: CASGPEASGRVFIRTDTQYF
D gene: .; J gene: TRBJ2-1; clone size: .; V gene: TRBV3-1; CDR3 DNA: TGTGCCAGCAGCCTCCCAGACAATGAGCAGTTCTTC; CDR3 protein: CASSLPDNEQFF
D gene: TRBD2; J gene: TRBJ2-7; clone size: few; V gene: TRBV7-2; CDR3 DNA: TGTGCCAGCAGCTTAGACCCGGGAGGCACCTACGAGCAGTACTTC; CDR3 protein: CASSLDPGGTYEQYF
D gene: .; J gene: TRBJ1-4; clone size: few; V gene: TRBV15; CDR3 DNA: TGTGCCACCAGCAGGGAGAATATTAATGAAAAACTGTTTTTT; CDR3 protein: CATSRENINEKLFF
D gene: .; J gene: TRBJ2-2; clone size: few; V gene: TRBV20-1; CDR3 DNA: TGCAGTGCTACCCGGGTGAACACCGGGGAGCTGTTTTTT; CDR3 protein: CSATRVNTGELFF
D gene: TRBD1; J gene: TRBJ1-5; clone size: many; V gene: TRBV2; CDR3 DNA: TGTGCCAGCAGTCTGGACAGGGATATCAATCAGCCCCAGCATTTT; CDR3 protein: CASSLDRDINQPQHF
D gene: .; J gene: TRBJ2-5; clone size: many; V gene: TRBV3-1; CDR3 DNA: TGTGCCAGCAGTGGGCAGACCTGGTACCAAGAGACCCAGTACTTC; CDR3 protein: CASSGQTWYQETQYF
D gene: TRBD2; J gene: TRBJ2-1; clone size: few; V gene: TRBV20-1; CDR3 DNA: TGCAGTGCTGCCGGGACTAGCGGCTACAATGAGCAGTTCTTC; CDR3 protein: CSAAGTSGYNEQFF
D gene: .; J gene: TRBJ2-6; clone size: .; V gene: TRBV18; CDR3 DNA: TGTGCCAGCTCACCAGGGGGCTTACCCTCTGGGGCCAACGTCCTGACTTTC; CDR3 protein: CASSPGGLPSGANVLTF
D gene: TRBD2; J gene: TRBJ2-1; clone size: .; V gene: TRBV19; CDR3 DNA: TGTGCCAGTGTGAGCGGGAGGGCCTACAATGAGCAGTTCTTC; CDR3 protein: CASVSGRAYNEQFF
D gene: .; J gene: TRBJ2-3; clone size: few; V gene: TRBV5-1; CDR3 DNA: TGCGCCAGCAGCTTTGAGGCTAGCACAGATACGCAGTATTTT; CDR3 protein: CASSFEASTDTQYF
D gene: .; J gene: TRBJ2-2; clone size: .; V gene: TRBV7-2; CDR3 DNA: TGTGCCAGCAAGACGGGGTCCCACACCGGGGAGCTGTTTTTT; CDR3 protein: CASKTGSHTGELFF
D gene: TRBD2; J gene: TRBJ2-1; clone size: .; V gene: TRBV29-1; CDR3 DNA: TGCAGCGTGGTCGGTAGCGGGAGCTCCTACAATGAGCAGTTCTTC; CDR3 protein: CSVVGSGSSYNEQFF
D gene: TRBD1; J gene: TRBJ1-5; clone size: .; V gene: TRBV3-1; CDR3 DNA: TGTGCCAGCAGTAGAGGACAGGGAGATCAGCCCCAGCATTTT; CDR3 protein: CASSRGQGDQPQHF
D gene: .; J gene: TRBJ1-2; clone size: few; V gene: TRBV20-1; CDR3 DNA: TGCAGTGCTGGAAGAGTAGACAGAGGCTATGGCTACACCTTC; CDR3 protein: CSAGRVDRGYGYTF
D gene: .; J gene: TRBJ1-3; clone size: .; V gene: TRBV5-1; CDR3 DNA: TGCGCCAGCAGCTTGGACGGGGACTCTGGAAACACCATATATTTT; CDR3 protein: CASSLDGDSGNTIYF
D gene: TRBD1; J gene: TRBJ1-5; clone size: .; V gene: TRBV6-1; CDR3 DNA: TGTGCCTCCCGACATGGGGGACAGCGAGGGAATCAGCCCCAGCATTTT; CDR3 protein: CASRHGGQRGNQPQHF
D gene: .; J gene: TRBJ2-1; clone size: few; V gene: TRBV29-1; CDR3 DNA: TGCAGCGTTTATCGCCAATACAATGAGCAGTTCTTC; CDR3 protein: CSVYRQYNEQFF